This TCR beta chain was observed in a study of cytomegalovirus exposure and HLA in healthy donors. Study as a whole: Researchers found that just over 80% of over 350 genotyped donors fell within the Caucasian-associated ancestry cluster.

Primers for the PCR totalled 60 Vbeta and 13 Jbeta. Sequencing used immunoSEQ multiplex PCR; TCRdb keeps in-frame clones, though not all of them. Of about 200,000 clones listed, 60% to 80% are singletons. This receptor was taken from a man aged 18 to 35 in good health and CMV-seronegative. Sequencing used PBMCs.

DNA of the CDR3: TGTGCCAGCAGCTCTCGCCTAGCGGGGGGATTTGACGAGCAGTACTTC. Translation gives CASSSRLAGGFDEQYF. The chain has TRBV9 and TRBJ2-7; TRBD2 aligns across 11 bases. Germline-derived CDR1 and CDR2 are SGDLS and YYNGEE. The length of the CDR3 is 16 residues. With 4 bases clipped from V and 5 bases from J, the junction kept 11 bases outside the gene matches.